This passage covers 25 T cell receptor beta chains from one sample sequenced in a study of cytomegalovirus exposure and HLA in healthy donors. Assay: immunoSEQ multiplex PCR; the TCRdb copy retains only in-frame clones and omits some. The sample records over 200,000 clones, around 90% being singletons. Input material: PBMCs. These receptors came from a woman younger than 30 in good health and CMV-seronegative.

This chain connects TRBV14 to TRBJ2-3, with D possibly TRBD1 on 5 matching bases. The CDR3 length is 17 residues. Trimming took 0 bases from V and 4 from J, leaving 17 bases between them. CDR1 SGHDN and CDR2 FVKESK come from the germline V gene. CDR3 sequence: CASSQDRGRVVPDTQYF. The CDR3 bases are TGTGCCAGCAGCCAAGATCGCGGCAGGGTTGTTCCAGATACGCAGTATTTT. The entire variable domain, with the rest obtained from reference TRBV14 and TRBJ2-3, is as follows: EAGVTQFPSHSVIEKGQTVTLRCDPISGHDNLYWYRRVMGKEIKFLLHFVKESKQDESGMPNNRFLAERTGGTYSTLKVQPAELEDSGVYFCASSQDRGRVVPDTQYFGPGTRLTVL.

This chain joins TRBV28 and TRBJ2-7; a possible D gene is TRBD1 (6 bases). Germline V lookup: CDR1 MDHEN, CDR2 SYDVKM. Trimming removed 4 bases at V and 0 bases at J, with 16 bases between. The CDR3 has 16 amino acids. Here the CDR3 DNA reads TGTGCCAGCAGTTACCCTAACAGGGCAAGCTCCTACGAGCAGTACTTC. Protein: CASSYPNRASSYEQYF.

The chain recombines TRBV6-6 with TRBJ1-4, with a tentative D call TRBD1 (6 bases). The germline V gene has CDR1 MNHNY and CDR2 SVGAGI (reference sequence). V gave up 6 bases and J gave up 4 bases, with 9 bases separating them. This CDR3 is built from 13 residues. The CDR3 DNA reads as TGTGCCAGCAGACAGGGATATAATGAAAAACTGTTTTTT. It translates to CASRQGYNEKLFF.

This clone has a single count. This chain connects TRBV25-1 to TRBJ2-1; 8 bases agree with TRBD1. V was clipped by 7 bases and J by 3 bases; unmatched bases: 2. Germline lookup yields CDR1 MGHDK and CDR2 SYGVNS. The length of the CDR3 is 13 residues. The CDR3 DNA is TGTGCCAGCACAGGGGGCCTCTACAATGAGCAGTTCTTC. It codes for CASTGGLYNEQFF.

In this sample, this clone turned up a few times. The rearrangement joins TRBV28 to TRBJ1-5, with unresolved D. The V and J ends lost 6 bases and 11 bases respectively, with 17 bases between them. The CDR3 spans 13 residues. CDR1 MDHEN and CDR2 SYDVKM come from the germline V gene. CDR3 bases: TGTGCCAGCAGATTTCGAACAACCCAGGCCCAGCATTTT. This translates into CASRFRTTQAQHF.

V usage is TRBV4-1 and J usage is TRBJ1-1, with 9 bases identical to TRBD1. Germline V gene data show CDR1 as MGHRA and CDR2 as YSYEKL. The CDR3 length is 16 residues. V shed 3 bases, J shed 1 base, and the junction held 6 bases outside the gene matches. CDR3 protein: CASSHTGTGWNTEAFF. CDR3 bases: TGCGCCAGCAGCCATACCGGGACAGGGTGGAACACTGAAGCTTTCTTT.

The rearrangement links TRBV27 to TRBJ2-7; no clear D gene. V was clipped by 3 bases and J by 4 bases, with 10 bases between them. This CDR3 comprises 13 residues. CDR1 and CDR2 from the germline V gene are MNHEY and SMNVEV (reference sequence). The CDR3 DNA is TGTGCCAGCAGTTTTAGAGCCGCGTACGAGCAGTACTTC. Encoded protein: CASSFRAAYEQYF.

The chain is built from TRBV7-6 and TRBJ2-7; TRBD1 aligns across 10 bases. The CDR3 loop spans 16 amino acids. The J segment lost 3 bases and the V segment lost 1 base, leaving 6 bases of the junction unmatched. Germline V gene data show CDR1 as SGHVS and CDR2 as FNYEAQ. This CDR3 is CASSLGPGQGFYEQYF. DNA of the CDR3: TGTGCCAGCAGCTTAGGGCCGGGACAGGGGTTCTACGAGCAGTACTTC.

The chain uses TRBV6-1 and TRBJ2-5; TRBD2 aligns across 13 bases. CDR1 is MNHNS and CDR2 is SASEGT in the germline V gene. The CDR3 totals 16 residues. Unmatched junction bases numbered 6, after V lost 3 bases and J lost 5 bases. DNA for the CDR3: TGTGCCAGCAGTGAGACTAGCGGGGGGTGGTGGGAGACCCAGTACTTC. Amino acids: CASSETSGGWWETQYF.

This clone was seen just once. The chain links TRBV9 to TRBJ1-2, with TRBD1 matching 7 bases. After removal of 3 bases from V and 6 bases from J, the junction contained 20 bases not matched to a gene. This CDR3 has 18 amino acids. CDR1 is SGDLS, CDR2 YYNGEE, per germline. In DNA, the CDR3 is TGTGCCAGCAGCGCGACCGGGACAGAGTTTTACCGAAAGGATGGCTACACCTTC. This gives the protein CASSATGTEFYRKDGYTF.

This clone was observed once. CDR3 residues: CASSPSPAPNTGELFF. CDR3 coding DNA: TGTGCCAGCAGCCCGAGCCCAGCGCCGAACACCGGGGAGCTGTTTTTT. This chain uses TRBV7-6 with TRBJ2-2; D call uncertain. Trimming cost V 5 bases and J 0 bases, with 13 bases left between them. The CDR3 is 16 amino acids. Per the germline V gene, CDR1 is SGHVS and CDR2 is FNYEAQ.

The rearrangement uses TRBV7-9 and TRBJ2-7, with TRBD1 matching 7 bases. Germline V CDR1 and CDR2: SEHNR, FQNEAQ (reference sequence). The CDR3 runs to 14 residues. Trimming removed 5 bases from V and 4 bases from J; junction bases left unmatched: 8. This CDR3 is CASSSRDSYYEQYV. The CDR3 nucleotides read TGTGCCAGCAGCAGCCGGGACAGCTATTACGAGCAGTACGTC.

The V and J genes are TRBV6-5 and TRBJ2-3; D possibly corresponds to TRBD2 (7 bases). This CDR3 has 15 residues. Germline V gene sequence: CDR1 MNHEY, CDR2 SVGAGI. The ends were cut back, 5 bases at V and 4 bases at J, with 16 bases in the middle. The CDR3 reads CASSVRGGQADTQYF. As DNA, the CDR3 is TGTGCCAGCAGTGTTAGGGGGGGGCAGGCAGATACGCAGTATTTT.

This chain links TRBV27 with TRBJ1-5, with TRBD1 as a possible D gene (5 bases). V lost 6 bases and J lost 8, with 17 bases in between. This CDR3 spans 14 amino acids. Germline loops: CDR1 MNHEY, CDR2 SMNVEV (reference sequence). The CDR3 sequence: CASRRGGSLEPQHF. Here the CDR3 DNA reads TGTGCCAGCAGACGGGGGGGGTCCTTGGAGCCCCAGCATTTT.

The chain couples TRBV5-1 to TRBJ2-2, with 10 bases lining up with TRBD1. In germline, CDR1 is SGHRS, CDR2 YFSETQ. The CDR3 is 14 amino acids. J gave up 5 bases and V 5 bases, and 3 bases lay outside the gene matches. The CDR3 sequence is CASRSGQGTGELFF. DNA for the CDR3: TGCGCCAGCAGATCGGGACAGGGGACCGGGGAGCTGTTTTTT.

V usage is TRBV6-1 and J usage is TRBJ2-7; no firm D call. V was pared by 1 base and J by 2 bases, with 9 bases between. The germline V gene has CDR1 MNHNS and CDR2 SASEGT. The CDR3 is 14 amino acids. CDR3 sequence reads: CASSEGGVTYEQYV. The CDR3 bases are TGTGCCAGCAGTGAAGGAGGAGTGACCTACGAGCAGTACGTC.

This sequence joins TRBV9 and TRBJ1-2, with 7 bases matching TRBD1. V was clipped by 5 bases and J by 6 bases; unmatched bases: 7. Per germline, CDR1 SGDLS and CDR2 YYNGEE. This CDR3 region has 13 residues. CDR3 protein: CASRRQGRDGYTF. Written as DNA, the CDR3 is TGTGCCAGCAGAAGACAGGGTCGGGATGGCTACACCTTC.

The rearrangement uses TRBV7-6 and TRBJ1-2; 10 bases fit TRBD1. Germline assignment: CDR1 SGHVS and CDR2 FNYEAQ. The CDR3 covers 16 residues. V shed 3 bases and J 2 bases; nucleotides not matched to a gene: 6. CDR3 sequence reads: CASSLGRDRGNYGYTF. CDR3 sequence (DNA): TGTGCCAGCAGCTTGGGGCGGGACAGGGGAAACTATGGCTACACCTTC. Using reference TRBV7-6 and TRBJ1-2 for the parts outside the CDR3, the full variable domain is GAGVSQSPRYKVTKRGQDVALRCDPISGHVSLYWYRQALGQGPEFLTYFNYEAQQDKSGLPNDRFSAERPEGSISTLTIQRTEQRDSAMYRCASSLGRDRGNYGYTFGSGTRLTVV.

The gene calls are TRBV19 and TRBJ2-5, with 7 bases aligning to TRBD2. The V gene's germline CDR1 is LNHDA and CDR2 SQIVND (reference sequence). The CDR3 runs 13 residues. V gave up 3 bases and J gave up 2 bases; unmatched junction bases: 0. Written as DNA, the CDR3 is TGTGCCAGTAGTATCGGGGGGCAAGAGACCCAGTACTTC. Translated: CASSIGGQETQYF.

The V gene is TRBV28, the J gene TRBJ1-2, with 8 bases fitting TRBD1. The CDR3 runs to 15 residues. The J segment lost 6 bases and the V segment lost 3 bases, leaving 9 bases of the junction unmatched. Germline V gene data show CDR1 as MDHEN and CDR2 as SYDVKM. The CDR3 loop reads CASSFVVSGGDGYTF. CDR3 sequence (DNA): TGTGCCAGCAGTTTTGTTGTGTCAGGGGGCGATGGCTACACCTTC.

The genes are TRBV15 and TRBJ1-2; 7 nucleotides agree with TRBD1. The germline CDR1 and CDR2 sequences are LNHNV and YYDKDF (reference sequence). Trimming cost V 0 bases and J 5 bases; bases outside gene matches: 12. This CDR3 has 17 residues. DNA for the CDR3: TGTGCCACCAGCAGAGATAGGGGGAACAGGGGTTGGTATGGCTACACCTTC. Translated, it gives CATSRDRGNRGWYGYTF.

CDR3 bases: TGTGCCAGCAGAATGGGACTAGCGGGCGTATGGGTGGATACGCAGTATTTT. Amino acids: CASRMGLAGVWVDTQYF. This chain joins TRBV27 and TRBJ2-3; TRBD2 aligns across 12 bases. There are 17 residues in the CDR3. Germline V gene sequence: CDR1 MNHEY, CDR2 SMNVEV (reference sequence). V was clipped by 6 bases and J by 6 bases; unmatched bases: 13.

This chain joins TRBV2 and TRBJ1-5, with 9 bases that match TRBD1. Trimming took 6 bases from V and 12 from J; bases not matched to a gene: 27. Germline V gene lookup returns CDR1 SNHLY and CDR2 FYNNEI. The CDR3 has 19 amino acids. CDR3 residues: CASSSSGQGLTTPFSHQHF. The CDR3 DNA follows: TGTGCCAGCAGCTCATCGGGACAGGGCCTTACTACCCCCTTTTCCCACCAGCATTTT.

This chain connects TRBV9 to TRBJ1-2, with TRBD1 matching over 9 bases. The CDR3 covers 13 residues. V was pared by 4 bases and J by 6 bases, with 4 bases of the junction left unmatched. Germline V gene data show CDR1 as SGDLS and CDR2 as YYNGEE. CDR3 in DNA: TGTGCCAGCAGCCCTCGGACAGGGGATGGCTACACCTTC. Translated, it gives CASSPRTGDGYTF.

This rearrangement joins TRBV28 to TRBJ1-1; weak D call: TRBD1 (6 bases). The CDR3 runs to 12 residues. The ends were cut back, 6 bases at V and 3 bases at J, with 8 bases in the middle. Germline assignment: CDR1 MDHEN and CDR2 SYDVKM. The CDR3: CASSPGDTEAFF. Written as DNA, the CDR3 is TGTGCCAGCAGCCCAGGGGACACTGAAGCTTTCTTT.